Listed here are 14 T cell receptor beta chains from one sample, sequenced in a study of CD8 T cells in ankylosing spondylitis. Whole-study results and caveats: About 8 highly homologous variants made up a TCR beta motif that seemed to typify ankylosing spondylitis blood.

Each CDR3 protein gets one entry after TCRdb re-called the 5' RACE reads with MiXCR. The table records 390,000 or so distinct CDR3 sequences, more than 20% of them present only once. For these TCRs, the target antigens are not known. The sample was blood, either unsorted or a sorted T cell fraction (not recorded which). Receptors were obtained from a male donor with ankylosing spondylitis.

This clonotype was counted a few times. The chain couples TRBV5-1 to TRBJ2-2, with TRBD2 matching over 8 bases. CDR1 is SGHRS and CDR2 is YFSETQ in the germline V gene. The CDR3 length is 16 residues. The ends lost 4 bases at V and 0 bases at J; junction bases unmatched: 5. The CDR3 reads CASSQRTSPNTGELFF. The CDR3 region has the DNA TGCGCCAGCAGCCAACGGACTAGCCCGAACACCGGGGAGCTGTTTTTT.

The V call is TRBV5-6, the J call TRBJ2-7; no reliable D call. The CDR3 sequence is 12 residues long. Deletions cut 1 base from V and 4 bases from J, with 6 bases between. Germline V lookup: CDR1 SGHDT, CDR2 YYEEEE. The CDR3 reads CASSLSDYEQYF. CDR3 in DNA: TGTGCCAGCAGCTTGTCGGATTACGAGCAGTACTTC.

This chain connects TRBV28 to TRBJ2-7; possibly TRBD2 for D (6 bases). V lost 5 bases, J lost 2 bases, and 16 bases lay in between. Germline CDR1 and CDR2: MDHEN and SYDVKM. This CDR3 comprises 15 residues. The CDR3: CASSLPGTLTYEQYF. The CDR3 bases are TGTGCCAGCAGTCTCCCGGGGACTCTCACCTACGAGCAGTACTTC.

This clonotype has a handful of counts. The chain carries TRBV5-1 and TRBJ2-1, with D uncertain. The length of the CDR3 is 15 residues. Germline V CDR1 and CDR2: SGHRS, YFSETQ. Trimming left V 0 bases short and J 5 bases short, with 12 bases between. The CDR3 DNA sequence: TGCGCCAGCAGCTTGGCCCATAGACAACACAATGAGCAGTTCTTC. Encoded protein: CASSLAHRQHNEQFF.

This chain connects TRBV3-1 to TRBJ2-5; D not certain. V dropped 3 bases and J dropped 4 bases, with 6 bases sitting between them. CDR1 and CDR2 (germline): LGHDT, YNNKEL (reference sequence). The CDR3 has 12 residues. The CDR3 spells CASSQSVETQYF. CDR3 DNA sequence: TGTGCCAGCAGCCAGTCTGTAGAGACCCAGTACTTC.

This clonotype was detected many times. This rearrangement joins TRBV29-1 to TRBJ1-5, with D tentatively TRBD1 (6 bases). This CDR3 is built from 14 residues. CDR1 is SQVTM and CDR2 is ANQGSEA in the germline V gene. V lost 4 bases and J lost 5, with 15 bases in between. CDR3 DNA sequence: TGCAGCGTTGCTGAGGGGGGCCCCTATCAGCCCCAGCATTTT. It is translated as CSVAEGGPYQPQHF.

The V call is TRBV21-1, the J call TRBJ2-7. TRBV21-1 is assigned pseudogene status. There are 12 residues in the CDR3. The CDR3 bases are TGTGCCAGCAGCAAAATCTGCTACGAGCAGTACTTC. This gives the protein CASSKICYEQYF.

This clonotype was observed a handful of times. The chain is built from TRBV30 and TRBJ2-3, with D tentatively TRBD1 (5 bases). The V gene's germline CDR1 is GTSNPN and CDR2 SVGIG (reference sequence). The CDR3 is 12 amino acids. V was shortened by 8 bases and J by 8 bases, with 17 bases between the two germline ends. The CDR3: CAQGPDEGTQYF. Written as DNA, the CDR3 is TGTGCCCAGGGCCCCGATGAAGGTACGCAGTATTTT.

V and J are TRBV19 and TRBJ1-6, with TRBD1 as a possible D gene (5 bases). Trimming removed 7 bases from V and 10 bases from J, with 17 bases in between. There are 14 residues in the CDR3. Germline-derived CDR1 and CDR2 are LNHDA and SQIVND (reference sequence). The CDR3 spells CASTLDPRASPLHF. The CDR3 DNA is TGTGCCAGTACCCTCGACCCCAGGGCCTCACCCCTCCACTTT.

There are a few counts of this clonotype. The rearrangement uses TRBV11-2 and TRBJ1-3; D may be TRBD1 (6 bases). CDR3 length: 17 amino acids. Looked up from germline, CDR1 is SGHAT and CDR2 is FQNNGV. Trimming stripped 1 base from V and 0 bases from J, with 13 bases between. The CDR3 spells CASSLVGGSTSGNTIYF. The DNA for the CDR3 is TGTGCCAGCAGCTTAGTGGGGGGCAGTACCTCTGGAAACACCATATATTTT.

The chain employs TRBV5-1 and TRBJ2-5; D is perhaps TRBD1 or TRBD2 (5 bases each). The V gene lost 4 bases and the J gene lost 4 bases, with 14 bases spanning the gap. Germline CDR1 SGHRS, CDR2 YFSETQ. This CDR3 is built from 14 residues. DNA of the CDR3: TGCGCCAGCAGCACCTACGACAGCGGAGAGACCCAGTACTTC. This codes for CASSTYDSGETQYF.

The gene calls are TRBV20-1 and TRBJ1-2, with TRBD1 as a possible D gene (6 bases). V lost 6 bases, J lost 4 bases, and 18 bases lay in between. CDR3 length: 14 residues. Germline-derived CDR1 and CDR2 are DFQATT and SNEGSKA (reference sequence). The CDR3 here is CSAVGQLRSYGYTF. DNA for the CDR3: TGCAGTGCAGTCGGACAGCTAAGAAGCTATGGCTACACCTTC.

This clonotype was picked up one time. V is TRBV2 and J is TRBJ2-7, with D perhaps matching TRBD1 or TRBD2 (5 bases each). Germline CDR1 reads SNHLY; CDR2 reads FYNNEI. V lost 6 bases and J lost 1, with 16 bases in between. The CDR3 extends over 15 amino acids. The CDR3: CASRRDGRLSYEQYF. CDR3 DNA sequence: TGTGCCAGCAGAAGGGACGGGCGATTATCCTACGAGCAGTACTTC.

This clonotype was observed a few times. The genes are TRBV20-1 and TRBJ2-2, with D hard to call. In germline, CDR1 is DFQATT, CDR2 SNEGSKA (reference sequence). This CDR3 is 15 amino acids long. V was trimmed by 0 bases and J by 7 bases, leaving 15 bases between them. This CDR3 reads CSARDHSVRSGELFF. The CDR3 nucleotides read TGCAGTGCTAGAGATCATTCGGTACGGAGCGGGGAGCTGTTTTTT.